This entry describes one TCR beta chain. No antigen is known for it. These data belong to a study of cytomegalovirus exposure and HLA in healthy donors. Study context: Within an early data release were 65 million to 90 million unique TCRs drawn from HLA-typed donors.

Both 60 Vbeta primers and 13 Jbeta primers went into the PCR. The table came from immunoSEQ multiplex PCR; TCRdb's copy has only in-frame clones and leaves some out. The sample's table shows some 110,000 clones. Study observations and caveats: A highly shared variant cluster was judged a likely technical artifact. An analysis that was carried out later associated 15,000 to 20,000 TCR beta sequences with HLA alleles at 0.05 false discovery rate.

Specimen: PBMCs. The clonotype originates from a man aged 18 to 30 in good health and CMV-seronegative.

The CDR3 DNA follows: TGCGCCAGCAGCTTGGTCGGTGCCCCGGGGGTTACTGAAGCTTTCTTT. This encodes CASSLVGAPGVTEAFF. This sequence joins TRBV5-1 and TRBJ1-1; D might be TRBD1 (5 bases). The CDR3 totals 16 residues. Between the trimmed V and J ends, which lost 0 bases and 5 bases, there was a span of 17 bases. CDR1 and CDR2 from the germline V gene are SGHRS and YFSETQ.